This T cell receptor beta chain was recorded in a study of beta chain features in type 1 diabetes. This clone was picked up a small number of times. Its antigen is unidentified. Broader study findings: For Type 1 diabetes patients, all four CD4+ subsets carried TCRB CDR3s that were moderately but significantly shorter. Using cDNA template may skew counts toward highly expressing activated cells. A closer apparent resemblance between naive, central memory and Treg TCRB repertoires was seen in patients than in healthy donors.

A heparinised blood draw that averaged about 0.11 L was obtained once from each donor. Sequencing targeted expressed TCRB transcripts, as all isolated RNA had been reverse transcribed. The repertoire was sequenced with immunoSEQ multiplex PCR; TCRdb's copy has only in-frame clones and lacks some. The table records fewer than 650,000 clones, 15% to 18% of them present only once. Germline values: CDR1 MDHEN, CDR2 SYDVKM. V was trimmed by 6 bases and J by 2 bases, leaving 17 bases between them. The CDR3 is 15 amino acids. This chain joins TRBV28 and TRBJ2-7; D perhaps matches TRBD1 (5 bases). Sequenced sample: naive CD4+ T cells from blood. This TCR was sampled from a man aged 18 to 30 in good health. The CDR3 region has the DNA TGTGCCAGCAGCCCCGGGCCGTACAGGACCTACGAGCAGTACTTC. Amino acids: CASSPGPYRTYEQYF. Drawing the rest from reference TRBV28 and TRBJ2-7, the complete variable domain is DVKVTQSSRYLVKRTGEKVFLECVQDMDHENMFWYRQDPGLGLRLIYFSYDVKMKEKGDIPEGYSVSREKKERFSLILESASTNQTSMYLCASSPGPYRTYEQYFGPGTRLTVT.